A single sample gave rise to the 2 T cell receptor beta chains below, sequenced in a study of regulatory T cells in long-lasting Graves disease. Specified time point: newly diagnosed GD, antithyroid drugs for less than 3 months. With RNA extracted from PBMCs as input, the TCR library was made. Combining iRepertoire HTBI primers with Arm-PCR of CDR3 regions, the authors built TCR beta libraries. TCRdb re-derived calls from the multiplex PCR reads in MiXCR, one entry per CDR3 protein. The data contain under 300,000 distinct CDR3 sequences, 18% of them singletons. These data were likewise used in another study, on T cells in Graves' hyperthyroidism and ophthalmopathy.

The sequences come from peripheral blood mononuclear cells (PBMCs), collected at new diagnosis, from a patient treated with antithyroid drugs. These receptors were obtained from a woman in her twenties or thirties with Graves disease.

V and J are TRBV4-2 and TRBJ2-5, with TRBD1 identical over 7 bases. This CDR3 spans 14 amino acids. V lost 0 bases, J lost 5 bases, and 3 bases stayed unmatched. The V gene's germline CDR1 is LGHNA and CDR2 YNFKEQ. The CDR3 DNA is TGTGCCAGCAGCCAAGATAAGGGGGCTGAGACCCAGTACTTC. It is translated as CASSQDKGAETQYF.

Details on this clonotype: The germline gene is not matched at one end of the junction; a read error may be the cause. V usage is TRBV12-3 or TRBV12-4 and J usage is TRBJ2-2; perhaps TRBD2 as D (5 bases). The CDR3 length is 13 residues. As DNA, the CDR3 is TGTGCCAGCAGTCCGACGGGTCCCGGGAAGCTGTTTTTT. Encoded protein: CASSPTGPGKLFF.